The present entry profiles one T cell receptor (beta chain) with its context. Its antigen is unknown. This sample is drawn from a study of Ad26.COV2.S vaccination and SARS-CoV-2 variants. The protocol was immunoSEQ multiplex PCR, while the TCRdb copy is restricted to in-frame clones and leaves out a portion. The data hold roughly 450,000 clones, with roughly 90% observed a single time. Trimming removed 3 bases at V and 8 bases at J, with 7 bases between. CDR3 length: 11 residues. Germline loops: CDR1 MNHEY, CDR2 SVGEGT. The treatment: some 20 received Ad26.COV2.S at low or high dose, single or two shots; about five received placebo; per-sample allocation not given. Vaccine and placebo recipients were sampled on day 63 after the first injection. At a Boston site, the person donating was an adult of 18-55 years. The study's findings and limits: Relative to placebo recipients, vaccine recipients exhibited elevated spike-specific TCR breadth.

This sample comprised peripheral blood, obtained in a trial of Ad26.COV2.S vaccine versus placebo. This clonotype originated in a person aged 18-65 years who received the Ad26.COV2.S COVID-19 vaccine or a placebo. J is TRBJ1-1 and V is TRBV6-2 or TRBV6-3; no firm D call. This chain's CDR3 is CASSYTEEAFF. DNA of the CDR3: TGTGCCAGCAGTTATACTGAAGAAGCTTTCTTT.